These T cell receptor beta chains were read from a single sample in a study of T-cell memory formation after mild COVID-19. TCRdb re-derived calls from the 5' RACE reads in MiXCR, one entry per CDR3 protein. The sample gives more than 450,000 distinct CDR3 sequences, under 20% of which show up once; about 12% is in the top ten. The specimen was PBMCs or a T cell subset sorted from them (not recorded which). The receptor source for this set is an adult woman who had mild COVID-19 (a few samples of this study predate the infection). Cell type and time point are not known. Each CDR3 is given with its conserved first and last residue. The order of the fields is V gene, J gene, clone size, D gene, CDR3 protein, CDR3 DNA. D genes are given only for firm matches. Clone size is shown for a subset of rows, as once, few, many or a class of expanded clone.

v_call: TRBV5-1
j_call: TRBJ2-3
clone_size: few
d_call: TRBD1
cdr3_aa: CASSKGTGSSYTQYF
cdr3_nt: TGCGCCAGCAGCAAAGGGACAGGGTCGTCCTATACGCAGTATTTT

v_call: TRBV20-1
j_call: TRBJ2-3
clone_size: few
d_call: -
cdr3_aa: CSARRRGSTDTQYF
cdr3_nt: TGCAGTGCCAGGAGGCGGGGAAGCACAGATACGCAGTATTTT

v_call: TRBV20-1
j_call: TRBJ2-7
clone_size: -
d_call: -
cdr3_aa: CSPRLDYEQYF
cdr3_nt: TGCAGCCCCCGCTTAGATTACGAGCAGTACTTC

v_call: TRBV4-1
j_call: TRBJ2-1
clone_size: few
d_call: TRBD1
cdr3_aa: CASSLRGRAEQFF
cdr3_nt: TGCGCCAGCAGCCTCAGGGGGCGGGCTGAGCAGTTCTTC

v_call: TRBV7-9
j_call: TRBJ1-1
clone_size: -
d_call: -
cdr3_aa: CASSLGLEVTEAFF
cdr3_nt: TGTGCCAGCAGCTTAGGCTTGGAGGTCACTGAAGCTTTCTTT

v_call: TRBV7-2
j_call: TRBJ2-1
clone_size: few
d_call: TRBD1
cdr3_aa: CASSPRTGQGYNEQFF
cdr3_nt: TGTGCCAGCAGCCCTAGGACGGGACAGGGATACAATGAGCAGTTCTTC

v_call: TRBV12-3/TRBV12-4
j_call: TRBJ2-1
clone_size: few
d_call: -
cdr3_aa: CASSTGSEQFF
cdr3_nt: TGTGCCAGCAGCACAGGTAGCGAGCAGTTCTTC

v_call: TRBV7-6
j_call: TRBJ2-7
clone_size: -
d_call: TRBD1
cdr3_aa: CASSLDTGDEQYF
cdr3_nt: TGTGCCAGCAGCTTAGATACAGGGGACGAGCAGTACTTC

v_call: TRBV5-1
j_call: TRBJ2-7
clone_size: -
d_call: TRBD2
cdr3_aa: CASRLRTETSGRPSTYEQYF
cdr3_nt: TGCGCCAGCAGGTTAAGGACAGAGACTAGCGGGAGGCCGTCGACCTACGAGCAGTACTTC

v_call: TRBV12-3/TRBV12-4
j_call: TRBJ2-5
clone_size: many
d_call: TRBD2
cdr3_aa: CASSFAGGLSETQYF
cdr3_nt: TGTGCCAGCAGTTTTGCGGGAGGTTTATCGGAGACCCAGTACTTC

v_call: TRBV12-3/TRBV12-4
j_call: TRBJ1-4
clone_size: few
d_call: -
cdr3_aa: CASTPGRRFNEKLFF
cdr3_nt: TGTGCCAGCACCCCCGGCAGACGCTTTAATGAAAAACTGTTTTTT

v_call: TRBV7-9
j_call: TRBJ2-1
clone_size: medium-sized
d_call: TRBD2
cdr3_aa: CASTQTGGPVDGQFF
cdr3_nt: TGTGCCAGCACCCAGACGGGAGGGCCTGTCGATGGGCAGTTCTTC

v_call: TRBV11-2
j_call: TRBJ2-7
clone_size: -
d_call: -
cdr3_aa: CASSLSGAGGSYEQYF
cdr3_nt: TGTGCCAGCAGCTTATCGGGTGCGGGTGGGTCCTACGAGCAGTACTTC

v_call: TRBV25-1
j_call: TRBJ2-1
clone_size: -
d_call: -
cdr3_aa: CASSEDRHPRWSYNEQFF
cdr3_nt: TGTGCCAGCAGTGAGGACAGACACCCCCGGTGGTCCTACAATGAGCAGTTCTTC

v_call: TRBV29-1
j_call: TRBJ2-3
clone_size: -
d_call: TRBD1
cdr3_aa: CSVKTGLSTDTQYF
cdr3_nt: TGCAGCGTGAAGACAGGGCTCAGCACAGATACGCAGTATTTT

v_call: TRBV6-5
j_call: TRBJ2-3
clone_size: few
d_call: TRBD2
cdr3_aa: CASSYGSSGRGDTQYF
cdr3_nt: TGTGCCAGCAGTTACGGGTCTAGCGGGAGAGGTGATACGCAGTATTTT

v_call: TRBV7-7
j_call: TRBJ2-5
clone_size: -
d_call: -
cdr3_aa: CASSFRDGGDTQYF
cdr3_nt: TGTGCCAGCAGCTTTAGGGACGGAGGAGATACCCAGTACTTC

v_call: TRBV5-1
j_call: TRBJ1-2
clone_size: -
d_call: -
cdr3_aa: CASSSGTLLNYGYTF
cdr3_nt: TGCGCCAGCAGCTCCGGGACGCTACTGAACTATGGCTACACCTTC

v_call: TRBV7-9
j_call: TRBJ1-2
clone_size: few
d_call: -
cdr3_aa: CASSPRTVYGYTF
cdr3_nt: TGTGCCAGCAGTCCCCGGACAGTTTATGGCTACACCTTC

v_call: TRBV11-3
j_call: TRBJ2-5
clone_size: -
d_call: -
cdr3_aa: CASSPEQFQETQYF
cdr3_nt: TGTGCCAGCAGCCCCGAGCAATTCCAAGAGACCCAGTACTTC